Presented here are 9 T cell receptor beta chains from one specimen sequenced in a study of response to subunit inactivated influenza vaccine. Each CDR3 protein gets one entry after TCRdb re-called the RT-PCR reads with MiXCR. This table holds 600,000 to 850,000 distinct CDR3 sequences, 14% found once. This sample comprised PBMCs from blood, obtained less than 15 days before vaccination. These receptors came from a man aged 50-60 years who received an inactivated influenza vaccine.

V gene TRBV28 combines with J gene TRBJ2-1; 7 nucleotides agree with TRBD2. The CDR3 runs 16 residues. J lost 8 bases, V lost 5 bases, and 15 bases had no gene match. Germline-derived CDR1 and CDR2 are MDHEN and SYDVKM. The CDR3 DNA sequence: TGTGCCAGCAGTCCCCGGGGAGCGGGATTGATAGATGAGCAGTTCTTC. It is translated as CASSPRGAGLIDEQFF.

This clonotype was observed a few times. V and J are TRBV12-3 or TRBV12-4 and TRBJ1-1, with D hard to call. V was pared by 5 bases and J by 4 bases, with 8 bases between. The CDR3 consists of 12 residues. The CDR3 region is CASSSTGTEAFF. Here the CDR3 DNA reads TGTGCCAGCAGTAGTACTGGCACTGAAGCTTTCTTT.

This rearrangement joins TRBV7-3 to TRBJ2-1; D may correspond to TRBD1 or TRBD2 (10 bases each). Deletions cut 1 base from V and 10 bases from J, with 29 bases between. Germline values: CDR1 SGHTA, CDR2 FQGTGA. CDR3 length: 19 amino acids. As DNA, the CDR3 is TGTGCCAGCAGCTTAATGGGACAGGGGAGAGCTAGCGGGAGTTTGGAGCAGTTCTTC. This sequence encodes CASSLMGQGRASGSLEQFF.

The chain couples TRBV5-1 to TRBJ1-1; unclear D gene. V lost 0 bases, J lost 5 bases, and 17 bases lay in between. This CDR3 comprises 16 residues. The V gene's germline CDR1 is SGHRS and CDR2 YFSETQ. The CDR3 spells CASSLAGGRILTEAFF. CDR3 nucleotides: TGCGCCAGCAGCTTGGCAGGTGGCAGGATTTTAACTGAAGCTTTCTTT.

This clonotype was seen a handful of times. V and J are TRBV15 and TRBJ2-7, with D hard to call. Germline-derived CDR1 and CDR2 are LNHNV and YYDKDF (reference sequence). This CDR3 comprises 13 residues. With 5 bases removed from V and 3 bases from J, the gap between germline ends came to 11 bases. The CDR3 region is CATSGTSSYEQYF. The CDR3 DNA is TGTGCCACCAGCGGAACAAGCAGCTACGAGCAGTACTTC.

The chain has TRBV20-1 and TRBJ1-2; D not resolved. V lost 0 bases to trimming and J lost 0 bases, with 17 bases between them. The germline gives CDR1 DFQATT, CDR2 SNEGSKA (reference sequence). The CDR3 has 17 residues. In DNA form, the CDR3 reads TGCAGTGCTAGAGATCGTAAGACTGTCCTCTCTAACTATGGCTACACCTTC. Residues: CSARDRKTVLSNYGYTF.

This clonotype has only a few counts. CDR3 nucleotides: TGTGCCAGCAGCTTGGGGGTGGGGACTAGGAATGAGCAGTTCTTC. Its protein is CASSLGVGTRNEQFF. The J gene is TRBJ2-1, the V gene TRBV7-9; 8 bases are a match to TRBD2. Germline V gene sequence: CDR1 SEHNR, CDR2 FQNEAQ (reference sequence). CDR3 length equals 15 residues. Trimming at V came to 3 bases and at J to 7 bases, leaving 8 bases not matched to a gene.

The chain employs TRBV5-1 and TRBJ2-5, with 9 bases aligning to TRBD2. Germline CDR1 is SGHRS and CDR2 is YFSETQ. CDR3 length equals 17 residues. J gave up 1 base and V 0 bases, and 7 bases lay outside the gene matches. CDR3 protein: CASSLALGGGAQETQYF. The CDR3 coding sequence is TGCGCCAGCAGCTTGGCCTTGGGCGGGGGGGCCCAAGAGACCCAGTACTTC.

This chain links TRBV11-1 with TRBJ2-7, with 9 bases lining up with TRBD2. V was clipped by 3 bases and J by 5 bases; unmatched bases: 5. Germline lookup yields CDR1 SGHAT and CDR2 FQDESV (reference sequence). CDR3 length: 14 residues. CDR3 sequence reads: CASSLRTSVNEQYF. CDR3 sequence (DNA): TGTGCCAGCAGCTTGCGGACTAGCGTCAACGAGCAGTACTTC.